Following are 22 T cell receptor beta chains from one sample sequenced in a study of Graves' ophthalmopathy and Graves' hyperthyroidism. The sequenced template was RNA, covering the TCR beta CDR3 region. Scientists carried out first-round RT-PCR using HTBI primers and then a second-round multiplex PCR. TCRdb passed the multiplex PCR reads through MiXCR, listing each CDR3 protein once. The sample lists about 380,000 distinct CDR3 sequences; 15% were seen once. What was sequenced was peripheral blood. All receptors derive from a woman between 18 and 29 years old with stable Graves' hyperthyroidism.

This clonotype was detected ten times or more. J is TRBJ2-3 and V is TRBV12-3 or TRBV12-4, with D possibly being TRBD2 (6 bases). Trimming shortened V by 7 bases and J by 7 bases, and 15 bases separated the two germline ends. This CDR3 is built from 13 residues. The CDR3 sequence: CASTGVGGYTQYF. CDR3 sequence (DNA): TGTGCCAGCACCGGAGTTGGGGGGTATACGCAGTATTTT.

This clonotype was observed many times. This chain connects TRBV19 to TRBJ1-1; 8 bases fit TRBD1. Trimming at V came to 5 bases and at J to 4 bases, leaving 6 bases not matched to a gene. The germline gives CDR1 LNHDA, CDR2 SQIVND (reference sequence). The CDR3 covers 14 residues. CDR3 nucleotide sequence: TGTGCCAGTAGTTTCAGGGGGCAGGGCACTGAAGCTTTCTTT. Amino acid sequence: CASSFRGQGTEAFF.

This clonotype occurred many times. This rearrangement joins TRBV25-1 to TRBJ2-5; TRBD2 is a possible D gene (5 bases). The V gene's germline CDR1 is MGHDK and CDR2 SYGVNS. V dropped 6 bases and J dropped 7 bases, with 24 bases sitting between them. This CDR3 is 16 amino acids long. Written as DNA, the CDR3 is TGTGCCAGCAGCAATACCCCGACTGTCCTTGGGAGGACCCAGTACTTC. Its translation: CASSNTPTVLGRTQYF.

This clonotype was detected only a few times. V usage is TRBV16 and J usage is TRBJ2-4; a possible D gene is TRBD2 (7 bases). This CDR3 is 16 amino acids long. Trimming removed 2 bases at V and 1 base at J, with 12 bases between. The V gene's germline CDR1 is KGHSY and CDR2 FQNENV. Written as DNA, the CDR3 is TGTGCCAGCAGCCAAGGAGGGGGGGAGGCCAAAAACATTCAGTACTTC. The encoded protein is CASSQGGGEAKNIQYF.

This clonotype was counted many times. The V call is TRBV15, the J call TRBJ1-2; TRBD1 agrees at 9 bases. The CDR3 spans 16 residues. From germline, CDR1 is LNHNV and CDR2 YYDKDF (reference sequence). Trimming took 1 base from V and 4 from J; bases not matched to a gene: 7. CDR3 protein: CATSRVRTGALYGYTF. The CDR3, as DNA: TGTGCCACCAGCAGAGTGAGGACAGGGGCCCTCTATGGCTACACCTTC.

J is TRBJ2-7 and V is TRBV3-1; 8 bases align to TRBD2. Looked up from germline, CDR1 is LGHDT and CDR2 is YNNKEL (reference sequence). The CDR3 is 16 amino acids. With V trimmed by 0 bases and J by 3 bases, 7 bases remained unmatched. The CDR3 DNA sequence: TGTGCCAGCAGCCAAGATTTAGCGGGGAAAATCTACGAGCAGTACTTC. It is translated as CASSQDLAGKIYEQYF.

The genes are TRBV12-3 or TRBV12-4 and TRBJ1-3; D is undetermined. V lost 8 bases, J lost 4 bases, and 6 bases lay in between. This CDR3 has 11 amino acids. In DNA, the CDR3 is TGTGCCAGCGGTCCGGGAAACACCATATATTTT. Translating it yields CASGPGNTIYF.

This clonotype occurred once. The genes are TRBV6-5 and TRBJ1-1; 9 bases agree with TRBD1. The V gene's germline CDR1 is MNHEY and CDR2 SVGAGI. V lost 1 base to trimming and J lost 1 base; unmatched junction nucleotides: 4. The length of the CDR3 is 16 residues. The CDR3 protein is CASSYWGQGPNTEAFF. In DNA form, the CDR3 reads TGTGCCAGCAGTTACTGGGGACAGGGACCGAACACTGAAGCTTTCTTT.

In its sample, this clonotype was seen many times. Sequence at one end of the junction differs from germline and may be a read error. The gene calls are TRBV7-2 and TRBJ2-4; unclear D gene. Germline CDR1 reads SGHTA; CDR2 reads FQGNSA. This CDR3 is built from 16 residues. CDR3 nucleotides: TGTGCCAGCAGCTCCTCGACCGGAGTAGCCAAAAACATTAAGTACTTC. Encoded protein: CASSSSTGVAKNIKYF. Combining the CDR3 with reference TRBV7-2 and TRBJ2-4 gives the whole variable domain GAGVSQSPSNKVTEKGKDVELRCDPISGHTALYWYRQSLGQGLEFLIYFQGNSAPDKSGLPSDRFSAERTGGSVSTLTIQRTQQEDSAVYLCASSSSTGVAKNIKYFGAGTRLSVL.

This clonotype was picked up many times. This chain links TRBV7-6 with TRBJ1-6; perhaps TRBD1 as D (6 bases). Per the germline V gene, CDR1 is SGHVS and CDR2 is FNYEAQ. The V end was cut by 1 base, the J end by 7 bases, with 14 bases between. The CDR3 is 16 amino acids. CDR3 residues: CASSLGVTGWNSPLHF. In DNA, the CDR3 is TGTGCCAGCAGCTTAGGGGTAACAGGGTGGAATTCACCCCTCCACTTT.

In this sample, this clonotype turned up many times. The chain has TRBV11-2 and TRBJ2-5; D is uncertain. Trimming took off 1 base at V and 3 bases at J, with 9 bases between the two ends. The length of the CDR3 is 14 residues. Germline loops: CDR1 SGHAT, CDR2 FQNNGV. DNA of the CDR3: TGTGCCAGCAGCTTAGTTTTTAGGGAAGAGACCCAGTACTTC. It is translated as CASSLVFREETQYF.

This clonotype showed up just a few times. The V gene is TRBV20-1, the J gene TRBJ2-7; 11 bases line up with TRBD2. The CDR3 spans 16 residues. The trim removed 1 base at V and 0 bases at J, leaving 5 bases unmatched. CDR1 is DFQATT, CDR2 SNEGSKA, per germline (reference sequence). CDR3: CSARGLAGGPSYEQYF. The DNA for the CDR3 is TGCAGTGCTAGAGGGCTAGCGGGGGGTCCCTCCTACGAGCAGTACTTC.

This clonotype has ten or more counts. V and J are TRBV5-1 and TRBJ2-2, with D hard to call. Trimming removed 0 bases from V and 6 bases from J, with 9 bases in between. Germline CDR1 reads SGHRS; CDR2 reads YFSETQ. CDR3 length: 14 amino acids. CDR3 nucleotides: TGCGCCAGCAGCTTGGCCGTCGGGCCCGGGGAGCTGTTTTTT. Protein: CASSLAVGPGELFF.

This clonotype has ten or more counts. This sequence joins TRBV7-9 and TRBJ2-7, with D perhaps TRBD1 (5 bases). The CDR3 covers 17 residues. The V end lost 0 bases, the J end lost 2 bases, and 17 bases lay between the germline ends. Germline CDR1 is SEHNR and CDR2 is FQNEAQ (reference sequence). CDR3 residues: CASSLALGESPAYEQYF. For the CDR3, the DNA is TGTGCCAGCAGCTTAGCTTTAGGGGAATCCCCTGCCTACGAGCAGTACTTC.

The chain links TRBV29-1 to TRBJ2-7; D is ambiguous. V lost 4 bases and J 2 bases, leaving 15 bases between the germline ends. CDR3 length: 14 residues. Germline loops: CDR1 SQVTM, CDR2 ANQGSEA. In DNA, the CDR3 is TGCAGCGTTGCCAGAGCCACTGGGGCCTACGAGCAGTACTTC. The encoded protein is CSVARATGAYEQYF.

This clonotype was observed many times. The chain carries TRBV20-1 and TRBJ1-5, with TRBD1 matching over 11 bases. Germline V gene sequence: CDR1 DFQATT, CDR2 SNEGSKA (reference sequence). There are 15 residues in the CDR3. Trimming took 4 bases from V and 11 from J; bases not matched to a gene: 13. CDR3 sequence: CSANRRDRGIWAQHF. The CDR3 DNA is TGCAGTGCTAACCGCCGGGACAGGGGGATTTGGGCCCAGCATTTT.

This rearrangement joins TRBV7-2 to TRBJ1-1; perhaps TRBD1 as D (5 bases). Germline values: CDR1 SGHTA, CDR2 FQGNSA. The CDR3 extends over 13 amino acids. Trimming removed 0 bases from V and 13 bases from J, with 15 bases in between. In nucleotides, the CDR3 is TGTGCCAGCAGCTTAGCCGGAGGGGCCCAGGTTTTCTTT. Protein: CASSLAGGAQVFF.

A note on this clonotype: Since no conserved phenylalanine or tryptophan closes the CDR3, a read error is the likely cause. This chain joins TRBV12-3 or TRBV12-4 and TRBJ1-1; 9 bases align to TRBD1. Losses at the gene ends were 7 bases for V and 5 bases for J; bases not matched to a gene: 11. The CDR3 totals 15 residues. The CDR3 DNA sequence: TGTGCCAGCATCGACCTTTACGACAGGGGGACTGAAGCTTTCTTG. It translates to CASIDLYDRGTEAFL.

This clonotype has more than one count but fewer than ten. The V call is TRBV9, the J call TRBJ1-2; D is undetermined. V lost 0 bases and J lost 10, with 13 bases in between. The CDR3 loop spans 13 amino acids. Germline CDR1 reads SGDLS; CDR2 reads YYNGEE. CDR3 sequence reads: CASSVVGGGVYTF. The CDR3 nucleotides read TGTGCCAGCAGCGTAGTTGGCGGAGGAGTCTACACCTTC.

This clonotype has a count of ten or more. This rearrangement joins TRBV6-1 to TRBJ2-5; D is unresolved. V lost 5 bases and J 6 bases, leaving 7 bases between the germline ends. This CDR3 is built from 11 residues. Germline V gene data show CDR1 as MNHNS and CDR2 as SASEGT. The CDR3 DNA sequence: TGTGCCAGCAGTCACCACCAGACCCAGTACTTC. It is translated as CASSHHQTQYF.

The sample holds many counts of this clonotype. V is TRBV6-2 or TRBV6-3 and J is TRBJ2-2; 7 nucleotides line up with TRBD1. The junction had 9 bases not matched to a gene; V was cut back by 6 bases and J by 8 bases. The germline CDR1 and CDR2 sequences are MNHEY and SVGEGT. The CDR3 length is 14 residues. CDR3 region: CASRGTGVGGELFF. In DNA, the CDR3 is TGTGCCAGCAGAGGCACAGGGGTAGGAGGGGAGCTGTTTTTT.

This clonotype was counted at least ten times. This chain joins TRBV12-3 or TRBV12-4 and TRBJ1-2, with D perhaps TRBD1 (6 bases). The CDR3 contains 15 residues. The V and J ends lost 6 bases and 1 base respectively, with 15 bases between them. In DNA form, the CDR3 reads TGTGCCAGCAGCCCCACGAGGGGGGTTAACTATGGCTACACCTTC. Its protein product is CASSPTRGVNYGYTF.